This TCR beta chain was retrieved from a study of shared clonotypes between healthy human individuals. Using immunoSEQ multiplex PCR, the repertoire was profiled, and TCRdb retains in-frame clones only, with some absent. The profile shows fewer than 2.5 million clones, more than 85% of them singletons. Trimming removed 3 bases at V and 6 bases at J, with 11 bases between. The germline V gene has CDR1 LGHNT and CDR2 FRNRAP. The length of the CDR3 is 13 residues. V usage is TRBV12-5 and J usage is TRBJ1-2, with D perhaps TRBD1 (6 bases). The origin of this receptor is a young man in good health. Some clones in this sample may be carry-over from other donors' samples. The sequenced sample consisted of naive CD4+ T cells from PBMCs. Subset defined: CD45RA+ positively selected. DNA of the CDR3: TGTGCTAGTGGTTTTCTTGGGGGGCATGGCTACACCTTC. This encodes CASGFLGGHGYTF. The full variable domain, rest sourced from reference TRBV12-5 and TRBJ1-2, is DARVTQTPRHKVTEMGQEVTMRCQPILGHNTVFWYRQTMMQGLELLAYFRNRAPLDDSGMPKDRFSAEMPDATLATLKIQPSEPRDSAVYFCASGFLGGHGYTFGSGTRLTVV.